This TCR beta chain was sequenced for a study of T cell responses to AZD1222 COVID-19 vaccine. Study-wide results and caveats: Reportedly, nearly half of unique spike TCRs recognized epitopes outside B.1.351/B.1.1.7 mutations. Spike-wide vaccine-associated CD4 TCRs dominated at 160-218 and 743-854. Clonal diversity was possibly underestimated, and white British individuals and females predominated among donors.

As to this clone: What it binds is unknown.

There are 15 residues in the CDR3. Trimming removed 4 bases at V and 0 bases at J, with 10 bases between. Germline values: CDR1 MNHEY, CDR2 SMNVEV (reference sequence). The assay was immunoSEQ multiplex PCR, and TCRdb's table has in-frame clones only and misses some. Among some 190,000 clones, 70% to 90% were seen once, and the ten largest hold about 7.2%. The TCR sequence derives from an adult in good health. The J gene is TRBJ2-1, the V gene TRBV27, with D perhaps TRBD1 (5 bases). The sequenced sample was peripheral blood, obtained on day 0 of AZD1222 vaccination. The CDR3 bases are TGTGCCAGCAGTTCCTCAGGGTTCTCCTACAATGAGCAGTTCTTC. Protein: CASSSSGFSYNEQFF.